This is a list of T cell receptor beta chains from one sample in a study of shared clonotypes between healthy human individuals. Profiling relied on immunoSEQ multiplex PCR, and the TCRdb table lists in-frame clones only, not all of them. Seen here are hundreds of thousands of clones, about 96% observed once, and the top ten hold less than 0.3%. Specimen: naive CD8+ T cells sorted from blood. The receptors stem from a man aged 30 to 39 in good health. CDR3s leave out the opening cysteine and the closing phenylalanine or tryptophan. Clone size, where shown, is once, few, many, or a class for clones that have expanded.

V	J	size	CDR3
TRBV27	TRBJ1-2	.	ASSLSGGGYGYT
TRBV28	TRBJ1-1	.	ASSFRDRGVNTEAF
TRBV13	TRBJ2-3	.	ASSALSGLAVTDTQY
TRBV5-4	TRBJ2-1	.	ASSLVGGNSYNEQF
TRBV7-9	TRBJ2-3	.	ASSPPTSTDTQY
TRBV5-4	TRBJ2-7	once	ASSLGTGLGVYEQY
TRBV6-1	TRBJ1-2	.	ASRPTGANYGYT
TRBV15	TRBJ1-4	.	ATSSAATTNEKLF
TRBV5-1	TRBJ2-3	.	ASSLEVLGTDTQY
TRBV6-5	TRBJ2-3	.	ASSYSGSTDTQY
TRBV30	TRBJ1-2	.	AWSQGRGDGYT
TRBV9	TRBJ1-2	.	ASSLDSLSGYT
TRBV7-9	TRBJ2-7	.	ASSENGPNGEQY
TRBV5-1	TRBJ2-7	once	ASSLVGTGAYEQY